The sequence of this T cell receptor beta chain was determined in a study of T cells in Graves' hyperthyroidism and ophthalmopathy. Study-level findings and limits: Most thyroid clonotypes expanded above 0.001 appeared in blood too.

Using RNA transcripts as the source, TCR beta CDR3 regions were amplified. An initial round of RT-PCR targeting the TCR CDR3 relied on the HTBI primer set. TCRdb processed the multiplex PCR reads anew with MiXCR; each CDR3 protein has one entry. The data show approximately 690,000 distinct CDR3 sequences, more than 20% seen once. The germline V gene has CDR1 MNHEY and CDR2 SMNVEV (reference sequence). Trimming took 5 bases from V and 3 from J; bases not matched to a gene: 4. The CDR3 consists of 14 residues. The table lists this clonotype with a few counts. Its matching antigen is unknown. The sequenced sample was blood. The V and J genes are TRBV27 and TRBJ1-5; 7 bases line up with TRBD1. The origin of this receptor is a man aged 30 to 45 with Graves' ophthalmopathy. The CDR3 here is CASSTGAYNQPQHF. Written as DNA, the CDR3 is TGTGCCAGCAGTACAGGGGCTTACAATCAGCCCCAGCATTTT.